One TCR beta chain is described in this entry. What it binds is not known. This specimen belongs to a study of early T cells in non-severe SARS-CoV-2 infection. Looking at the study overall: Alpha and beta chains were unpaired, from unsorted whole-blood bulk RNA. The study's findings and limits: Using VDJdb, the matching emphasized anti-spike CD8 responses while missing private and CD4 specificities.

As part of library construction, unique molecular identifiers were attached to individual cDNA molecules. TCRdb re-analysed the 5' RACE reads in MiXCR, keeping a single row per CDR3 protein. Among around 60,000 distinct CDR3 sequences, about 12% were seen once, and the ten largest hold about 9.7%. Trimming pared 5 bases from V and 0 bases from J, leaving 14 bases between. Germline CDR1 ENHRY, CDR2 SYGVKD. The CDR3 length is 16 residues. The TCR originated in an adult who was a healthcare worker with PCR-confirmed SARS-CoV-2 infection or an uninfected control (not recorded which). The sequenced sample consisted of whole blood. The rearrangement uses TRBV10-3 and TRBJ1-3, with D tentatively TRBD1 (5 bases). CDR3 loop: CAISTAGTYSGNTIYF. In DNA form, the CDR3 reads TGTGCCATCAGTACGGCCGGGACTTACTCTGGAAACACCATATATTTT.